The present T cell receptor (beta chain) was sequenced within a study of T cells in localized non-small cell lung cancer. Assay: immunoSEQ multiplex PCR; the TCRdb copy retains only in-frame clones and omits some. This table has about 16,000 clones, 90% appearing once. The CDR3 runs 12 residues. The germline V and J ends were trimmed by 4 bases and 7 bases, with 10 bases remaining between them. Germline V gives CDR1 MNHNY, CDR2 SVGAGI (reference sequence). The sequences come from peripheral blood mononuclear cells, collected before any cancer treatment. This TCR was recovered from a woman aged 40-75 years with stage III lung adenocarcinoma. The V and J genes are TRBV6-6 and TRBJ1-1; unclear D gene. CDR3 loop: CASSSRDGEAFF. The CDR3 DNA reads TGTGCCAGCAGTTCCCGCGACGGTGAAGCTTTCTTT.